This entry lists 5 T cell receptor beta chains sequenced from one sample in a study of OX40 agonist ivuxolimab in advanced cancers. TCRdb keeps only in-frame clones here, not all; method: immunoSEQ multiplex PCR. The repertoire holds some 39,000 clones, roughly 77% seen once, with over 20% in the top ten. The sequencing used CD4+ or CD8+ T cells sorted from blood, collected in a trial of the OX40 agonist ivuxolimab. The receptors stem from an adult with an advanced solid tumor such as melanoma, head and neck, liver or kidney cancer.

The rearrangement joins TRBV6-5 to TRBJ1-6, with D tentatively TRBD1 (5 bases). The CDR3 is 14 amino acids. Germline V CDR1 and CDR2: MNHEY, SVGAGI. V dropped 6 bases and J dropped 7 bases, with 13 bases sitting between them. CDR3 sequence reads: CASSRDWANSPLHF. The CDR3 bases are TGTGCCAGCAGCCGGGACTGGGCCAATTCACCCCTCCACTTT.

This chain links TRBV28 with TRBJ1-5; no reliable D call. Germline V gene lookup returns CDR1 MDHEN and CDR2 SYDVKM. The CDR3 has 14 amino acids. V shed 4 bases and J shed 9 bases, with 16 bases lying between them. The CDR3, as DNA: TGTGCCAGCAGTTATCCAACGATTTCGTGGCCCCAGCATTTT. It yields the protein CASSYPTISWPQHF. The variable domain in full, completed from reference TRBV28 and TRBJ1-5, reads DVKVTQSSRYLVKRTGEKVFLECVQDMDHENMFWYRQDPGLGLRLIYFSYDVKMKEKGDIPEGYSVSREKKERFSLILESASTNQTSMYLCASSYPTISWPQHFGDGTRLSIL.

The genes are TRBV7-2 and TRBJ2-3; D is undetermined. The CDR3 spans 15 residues. Trimming took off 2 bases at V and 4 bases at J, with 13 bases between the two ends. The germline V gene has CDR1 SGHTA and CDR2 FQGNSA. DNA for the CDR3: TGTGCCAGCAGCTTATGGGCTATACGGGCAGATACGCAGTATTTT. Translation gives CASSLWAIRADTQYF. The full variable domain, completed using reference TRBV7-2 and TRBJ2-3, is GAGVSQSPSNKVTEKGKDVELRCDPISGHTALYWYRQSLGQGLEFLIYFQGNSAPDKSGLPSDRFSAERTGGSVSTLTIQRTQQEDSAVYLCASSLWAIRADTQYFGPGTRLTVL.

This clone came up a few times. The V gene is TRBV11-2, the J gene TRBJ2-3; D not certain. The CDR3 contains 17 residues. V was trimmed by 3 bases and J by 2 bases, leaving 18 bases between them. The germline gives CDR1 SGHAT, CDR2 FQNNGV. CDR3 residues: CASSFRSGRYLTDTQYF. The CDR3, as DNA: TGTGCCAGCAGCTTTCGGTCTGGACGGTACCTCACAGATACGCAGTATTTT.

The V call is TRBV28, the J call TRBJ2-3, with 15 bases matching TRBD2. Germline V gene lookup returns CDR1 MDHEN and CDR2 SYDVKM. V gave up 5 bases and J gave up 6 bases; unmatched junction bases: 6. This CDR3 has 16 amino acids. CDR3 coding DNA: TGTGCCAGCAGTCGGACTAGCGGGGGGGCCAAGGATACGCAGTATTTT. Its translation is CASSRTSGGAKDTQYF.